These 18 T cell receptor beta chains were all obtained from the same sample, sequenced in a study of blood T cells in healthy people across ages. Using a J-beta primer mix together with a sample-barcoded 5' primer, a second PCR was run for about 6 to 11 cycles. In TCRdb, the 5' RACE reads were re-called with MiXCR into one record per CDR3 protein. The sample consists of approximately 690,000 distinct CDR3 sequences, about 43% of them appearing once. The sequenced material came from blood. All receptors derive from a man of 80 years or more in good health.

The chain carries TRBV2 and TRBJ2-3; 10 nucleotides align to TRBD1. Germline V gene data show CDR1 as SNHLY and CDR2 as FYNNEI. The CDR3 length is 14 residues. Trimming removed 4 bases from V and 6 bases from J; junction bases left unmatched: 4. The CDR3 spells CASSGWTGGDTQYF. The CDR3 nucleotides are TGTGCCAGCAGTGGGTGGACAGGGGGGGATACGCAGTATTTT.

In this sample, this clonotype turned up a few times. The CDR3 region has the DNA TGCGCCAGCAGCCGGGACGGGTCAGGGTATGGCTACACCTTC. Amino acid sequence: CASSRDGSGYGYTF. This rearrangement joins TRBV5-1 to TRBJ1-2; D may be TRBD1 (5 bases). Germline CDR1 and CDR2: SGHRS and YFSETQ. V was trimmed by 4 bases and J by 5 bases, leaving 15 bases between them. The CDR3 covers 14 residues.

This clonotype occurred a few times. The CDR3 loop is CASSPGAYNEQYF. CDR3 nucleotides: TGTGCCAGCAGTCCGGGGGCCTACAATGAGCAGTACTTC. The rearrangement joins TRBV6-5 to TRBJ2-1; D may correspond to TRBD1 or TRBD2 (6 bases each). The end of the DNA fits TRBJ2-7 better, so the J call may be wrong. From germline, CDR1 is MNHEY and CDR2 SVGAGI. The CDR3 sequence is 13 residues long.

This clonotype has more than one count but fewer than ten. The chain joins TRBV20-1 to TRBJ1-6, with D perhaps matching TRBD1 (5 bases). This CDR3 is built from 13 residues. Germline V gene data show CDR1 as DFQATT and CDR2 as SNEGSKA (reference sequence). V lost 6 bases and J 2 bases, leaving 8 bases between the germline ends. The CDR3 region has the DNA TGCAGTGCAGGGGCCACCTATAATTCACCCCTCCACTTT. The encoded protein is CSAGATYNSPLHF.

The V gene is TRBV15, the J gene TRBJ2-5, with TRBD2 matching 7 bases. The J call may not be correct, given that the DNA end is closer to TRBJ2-1. Germline values: CDR1 LNHNV, CDR2 YYDKDF (reference sequence). The CDR3 has 18 amino acids. The CDR3 spells CATSRGRWGGKVQETQFF. The CDR3 DNA reads TGTGCCACCAGCAGAGGCCGGTGGGGGGGAAAGGTACAAGAGACCCAGTTCTTC.

Only a few counts were recorded for this clonotype. A read error may account for a junction end that differs from germline. The chain carries TRBV10-1 and TRBJ2-3, with D maybe TRBD2 (7 bases). The length of the CDR3 is 16 residues. Looked up from germline, CDR1 is WNHNN and CDR2 is SYGVQD (reference sequence). In nucleotides, the CDR3 is TGCGCCGGCAGTGAGCGGACGGGGGGCTACACAGATACGCAGTATTTT. Translation: CAGSERTGGYTDTQYF.

This chain links TRBV6-2 or TRBV6-3 with TRBJ2-7, with TRBD2 identical over 10 bases. The CDR3 covers 18 residues. V shed 6 bases, J shed 1 base, and the junction held 15 bases outside the gene matches. Germline V gives CDR1 MNHEY, CDR2 SVGEGT. The chain's CDR3 is CASRRTGASGRESYEQYF. For the CDR3, the DNA is TGTGCCAGCAGGCGTACAGGGGCTAGCGGGAGAGAGTCCTACGAGCAGTACTTC.

Of note for this clonotype: One junction end does not reproduce the germline sequence, and a read error may be involved. The chain recombines TRBV2 with TRBJ2-1; a possible D gene is TRBD2 (6 bases). The J call is doubtful: the DNA matches TRBJ2-7 better. The germline V gene has CDR1 SNHLY and CDR2 FYNNEI. This CDR3 region has 17 residues. In nucleotides, the CDR3 is TGTACCAGCAGCGAAGGGAATCGACGGGACTCGAACAATGAGCAGTACTTC. Its translation: CTSSEGNRRDSNNEQYF.

V gene TRBV2 combines with J gene TRBJ2-7; TRBD1 might be the D (6 bases). The germline V and J ends were trimmed by 7 bases and 2 bases, with 9 bases remaining between them. The CDR3 is made up of 12 amino acids. CDR1 is SNHLY and CDR2 is FYNNEI in the germline V gene. CDR3 loop: CASTPGAYEQYF. As DNA, the CDR3 is TGTGCCAGCACCCCAGGGGCCTACGAGCAGTACTTC.

The chain carries TRBV28 and TRBJ2-1, with 14 bases identical to TRBD2. CDR1 is MDHEN and CDR2 is SYDVKM in the germline V gene. The CDR3 has 16 residues. The V gene end was trimmed by 2 bases and the J gene end by 9 bases; junction bases not matched to a gene: 6. The CDR3 region is CASSLGTSGSIGEQFF. CDR3 coding DNA: TGTGCCAGCAGTTTAGGGACTAGCGGGAGTATCGGTGAGCAGTTCTTC.

The CDR3 DNA is TGCAGCGTTGTCCCTACAGGGGGATACAATGAGCAGTTCTTC. It encodes CSVVPTGGYNEQFF. This chain joins TRBV29-1 and TRBJ2-1; TRBD1 matches 8 bases. The CDR3 has 14 amino acids. The ends lost 4 bases at V and 4 bases at J; junction bases unmatched: 6. CDR1 is SQVTM, CDR2 ANQGSEA, per germline.

Ten or more counts support this clonotype. The genes are TRBV6-2 or TRBV6-3 and TRBJ2-1, with TRBD1 matching over 10 bases. This CDR3 region has 16 residues. Germline values: CDR1 MNHEY, CDR2 SVGEGT. V dropped 2 bases and J dropped 5; count of bases not matched to a gene: 6. The CDR3 region is CASSYQTGGANNEQFF. For the CDR3, the DNA is TGTGCCAGCAGTTACCAGACAGGGGGCGCGAACAATGAGCAGTTCTTC.

This clonotype was recorded at least ten times. This chain links TRBV6-6 with TRBJ2-1; 7 bases align to TRBD2. The CDR3 extends over 16 amino acids. With V trimmed by 6 bases and J by 2 bases, 10 bases remained unmatched. CDR1 and CDR2 (germline): MNHNY, SVGAGI (reference sequence). The DNA for the CDR3 is TGTGCCAGCAGCCCCGGGCGCGGGGGAACCTACAATGAGCAGTTCTTC. Its protein is CASSPGRGGTYNEQFF.

The V call is TRBV20-1, the J call TRBJ1-6, with 12 bases identical to TRBD1. Germline CDR1 and CDR2: DFQATT and SNEGSKA (reference sequence). There are 15 residues in the CDR3. The J segment lost 10 bases and the V segment lost 1 base, leaving 5 bases of the junction unmatched. The CDR3 coding sequence is TGCAGTGCTAGAGTGGGGACAGGGGGCCGATCACCCCTCCACTTT. Its translation is CSARVGTGGRSPLHF.

This rearrangement joins TRBV7-2 to TRBJ2-5; unclear D gene. The V end lost 0 bases, the J end lost 4 bases, and 15 bases lay between the germline ends. Germline V gene lookup returns CDR1 SGHTA and CDR2 FQGNSA. The CDR3 runs to 16 residues. The chain's CDR3 is CASSLAPPRVGETQYF. The CDR3 nucleotides read TGTGCCAGCAGCTTAGCGCCCCCGCGCGTGGGAGAGACCCAGTACTTC.

The chain employs TRBV7-9 and TRBJ2-5; unclear D gene. CDR3 length equals 13 residues. Germline CDR1 is SEHNR and CDR2 is FQNEAQ (reference sequence). Trimming took 2 bases from V and 5 from J, leaving 9 bases between them. In DNA form, the CDR3 reads TGTGCCAGCAGCTTAAATGGATGGGAGACCCAGTACTTC. Its protein product is CASSLNGWETQYF.

This clonotype has ten or more counts. The chain carries TRBV12-3 or TRBV12-4 and TRBJ2-6; TRBD1 matches 7 bases. V gave up 7 bases and J gave up 0 bases; unmatched junction bases: 9. The CDR3 sequence is 17 residues long. As DNA, the CDR3 is TGTGCCAGCACTCCGGGACAGCTATTCTCTGGGGCCAACGTCCTGACTTTC. Its translation is CASTPGQLFSGANVLTF.

In this sample, this clonotype turned up a few times. The chain recombines TRBV14 with TRBJ2-4; D gene ambiguous. Judging by the DNA end, TRBJ2-7 fits better; the J call may be wrong. The V gene's germline CDR1 is SGHDN and CDR2 FVKESK. This CDR3 has 16 residues. The chain's CDR3 is CASSQDLRDGVYEQYF. The CDR3 bases are TGTGCCAGCAGCCAAGATCTTAGGGATGGTGTGTACGAGCAGTACTTC.